What follows are 12 T cell receptor beta chains derived from one specimen sequenced in a study of vaccination effects on CD4 cells after COVID-19 (dated by TCRdb to between 2020 and 2023). Library preparation used the immunoSEQ multiplex PCR assay. The table comes from immuneACCESS by way of TCRdb, which keeps in-frame sequences with V and J called. Part of the clones is missing from these tables; in studies checked, under half for an unresolved V gene and the rest for unknown reasons. The sample table shows 15,000 or so clones, and 76% are seen once. Jointly, the top ten make up approximately 20% of the sample. In the ViraFEST assay, PBMC were stimulated with viral peptide pools, and TCR sequencing was then used to find antigen-specific CD4+ T cell clonotypes based on their expansion. After about 9 days of culture, CD4+ T cells were isolated with the EasySep CD4+ T cell isolation kit. Each participant received two doses of an mRNA SARS-CoV-2 vaccine, either BNT162b2 or mRNA-1273.

Their cognate antigens are unknown. The material was CD4+ T cells from PBMCs cultured with HCoV-NL63 spike peptides, obtained after COVID-19 vaccination. What this sample's cell subset or site label stands for: HCoV-NL63 spike overlapping peptide pool stimulation. These receptors were obtained from a human donor who received a COVID-19 vaccine.

The chain has TRBV27 and TRBJ2-5; D not resolved. From germline, CDR1 is MNHEY and CDR2 SMNVEV (reference sequence). V lost 3 bases to trimming and J lost 2 bases, with 13 bases between them. This CDR3 is 15 amino acids long. The DNA of the CDR3 is TGTGCCAGCAGTTTGGTGCCGAATAGACAAGAGACCCAGTACTTC. As protein: CASSLVPNRQETQYF.

The gene calls are TRBV4-3 and TRBJ1-2; TRBD1 might be the D (6 bases). CDR3 length: 15 residues. CDR1 and CDR2 from the germline V gene are LGHNA and YSLEER. Trimming took off 1 base at V and 2 bases at J, with 11 bases between the two ends. CDR3 amino acids: CASSQGRTENYGYTF. CDR3 nucleotide sequence: TGCGCCAGCAGCCAAGGGAGGACAGAAAACTATGGCTACACCTTC.

This chain connects TRBV19 to TRBJ1-5, with unresolved D. The CDR3 has 13 amino acids. Germline V gene lookup returns CDR1 LNHDA and CDR2 SQIVND (reference sequence). The germline V and J ends were trimmed by 3 bases and 4 bases, with 7 bases remaining between them. As DNA, the CDR3 is TGTGCCAGTAGTATTAACGAGAATCAGCCCCAGCATTTT. It encodes CASSINENQPQHF.

The chain uses TRBV7-2 and TRBJ2-7; D may correspond to TRBD1 or TRBD2 (6 bases each). The CDR3 loop spans 15 amino acids. Germline CDR1 reads SGHTA; CDR2 reads FQGNSA. V lost 6 bases and J 2 bases, leaving 17 bases between the germline ends. The CDR3: CASSPLSGAPYEQYF. The CDR3 DNA follows: TGTGCCAGCAGTCCGTTGTCGGGGGCTCCCTACGAGCAGTACTTC.

This CDR3 reads CASNKRGREVCTEAFF. The CDR3 region has the DNA TGTGCCAGCAATAAAAGGGGGCGCGAGGTTTGCACTGAAGCTTTCTTT. V gene TRBV21-1 combines with J gene TRBJ1-1; the DNA was not compared with TRBD1, the D call given in the table. TRBV21-1 is a documented pseudogene. The CDR3 consists of 16 residues.

The chain links TRBV15 to TRBJ1-5, with 7 bases fitting TRBD1. Unmatched junction bases numbered 12, after V lost 1 base and J lost 3 bases. The CDR3 runs 18 residues. The germline CDR1 and CDR2 sequences are LNHNV and YYDKDF (reference sequence). The DNA for the CDR3 is TGTGCCACCAGCAGAGGTCAAACTGACAGGGTGGTCAATCAGCCCCAGCATTTT. Encoded protein: CATSRGQTDRVVNQPQHF.

This clone came up a few times. The chain carries TRBV7-8 and TRBJ1-2, with 7 bases lining up with TRBD1. Trimming at V came to 2 bases and at J to 6 bases, leaving 6 bases not matched to a gene. CDR3 size: 14 residues. Germline-derived CDR1 and CDR2 are SGHVS and FQNEAQ. Here the CDR3 reads CASSLTRQGDGYTF. The CDR3 bases are TGTGCCAGCAGCTTAACAAGACAGGGTGATGGCTACACCTTC.

In its sample, this clone was seen a few times. The chain is built from TRBV7-9 and TRBJ2-3; D ambiguous. Germline-derived CDR1 and CDR2 are SEHNR and FQNEAQ (reference sequence). The CDR3 loop spans 12 amino acids. V lost 5 bases and J lost 0, with 3 bases in between. Written as DNA, the CDR3 is TGTGCCAGCAGCCTTAGCACAGATACGCAGTATTTT. Amino acids: CASSLSTDTQYF.

The rearrangement links TRBV28 to TRBJ1-2; no firm D call. This CDR3 is 12 amino acids long. Germline CDR1 and CDR2: MDHEN and SYDVKM. The V end was cut by 5 bases, the J end by 0 bases, with 4 bases between. The CDR3 DNA reads TGTGCCAGCAGTCCCACTAACTATGGCTACACCTTC. Translation: CASSPTNYGYTF.

This clone was detected a few times. The gene calls are TRBV6-2 or TRBV6-3 and TRBJ1-6; TRBD1 might be the D (5 bases). Germline assignment: CDR1 MNHEY and CDR2 SVGEGT. The CDR3 runs 16 residues. V was pared by 0 bases and J by 4 bases, with 10 bases between. For the CDR3, the DNA is TGTGCCAGCAGTTACTCGAACCCAGGGTATAATTCACCCCTCCACTTT. It encodes CASSYSNPGYNSPLHF.

In this sample, this clone turned up once. The V and J genes are TRBV5-1 and TRBJ1-1, with TRBD1 identical over 8 bases. CDR3 size: 14 residues. Losses at the gene ends were 4 bases for V and 2 bases for J; bases not matched to a gene: 4. Germline CDR1 SGHRS, CDR2 YFSETQ. CDR3 DNA: TGCGCCAGCAGCGGGGGGACAGGTAACACTGAAGCTTTCTTT. Protein: CASSGGTGNTEAFF.

This sequence joins TRBV6-8 and TRBJ2-3, with no clear D. This CDR3 has 12 amino acids. The germline V and J ends were trimmed by 6 bases and 6 bases, with 10 bases remaining between them. CDR1 is MNHGY and CDR2 is SAAAGT in the germline V gene. As DNA, the CDR3 is TGTGCCAGCAGCCAACTCGGGGATACGCAGTATTTT. Amino acids: CASSQLGDTQYF.